What follows are 21 T cell receptor beta chains derived from one specimen sequenced in a study of blood T cell repertoires in COVID-19. Only in-frame clones appear in the TCRdb table, and some are missing; sequencing was by immunoSEQ multiplex PCR. This table holds a few hundred thousand clones, about 87% found once. The specimen was PBMCs or T cells enriched from blood (not recorded which). These receptors all come from a young man who had recovered from COVID-19.

This rearrangement joins TRBV7-9 to TRBJ2-7; TRBD1 matches 9 bases. V shed 5 bases and J 0 bases; nucleotides not matched to a gene: 5. The CDR3 runs 15 residues. Germline V gives CDR1 SEHNR, CDR2 FQNEAQ (reference sequence). CDR3 protein: CASSPGQGISYEQYF. The DNA of the CDR3 is TGTGCCAGCAGCCCCGGACAGGGGATCTCCTACGAGCAGTACTTC.

The chain joins TRBV10-3 to TRBJ1-1, with 10 nucleotides matching TRBD1. V lost 9 bases, J lost 3 bases, and 7 bases stayed unmatched. The CDR3 consists of 14 residues. From germline, CDR1 is ENHRY and CDR2 SYGVKD. The CDR3 DNA reads as TGTGCCATGAGAAGACAGGGGGCCGACACTGAAGCTTTCTTT. Its translation is CAMRRQGADTEAFF.

The V gene is TRBV19, the J gene TRBJ2-7; 9 bases match TRBD1. The CDR3 has 14 amino acids. Germline V gives CDR1 LNHDA, CDR2 SQIVND (reference sequence). The V gene end was trimmed by 3 bases and the J gene end by 5 bases; junction bases not matched to a gene: 5. The CDR3 DNA follows: TGTGCCAGTAGTATCGGGACAGGGACCCACGAGCAGTACTTC. Protein product: CASSIGTGTHEQYF.

V and J are TRBV19 and TRBJ1-5; TRBD1 aligns across 7 bases. Germline assignment: CDR1 LNHDA and CDR2 SQIVND (reference sequence). V lost 7 bases to trimming and J lost 5 bases; unmatched junction nucleotides: 8. CDR3 length equals 14 residues. The CDR3 protein is CASIDRDRYQPQHF. DNA of the CDR3: TGTGCCAGTATTGACCGGGACAGATATCAGCCCCAGCATTTT. The variable domain in full, with the rest retrieved from reference TRBV19 and TRBJ1-5, is DGGITQSPKYLFRKEGQNVTLSCEQNLNHDAMYWYRQDPGQGLRLIYYSQIVNDFQKGDIAEGYSVSREKKESFPLTVTSAQKNPTAFYLCASIDRDRYQPQHFGDGTRLSIL.

The CDR3 protein is CASSISGDTEAFF. Here the CDR3 DNA reads TGTGCCAGTAGTATAAGTGGAGACACTGAAGCTTTCTTT. The chain uses TRBV19 and TRBJ1-1; D is undetermined. Trimming took 2 bases from V and 3 from J, leaving 7 bases between them. The CDR3 consists of 13 residues. In germline, CDR1 is LNHDA, CDR2 SQIVND (reference sequence). The complete variable domain, with remaining parts taken from reference TRBV19 and TRBJ1-1, reads DGGITQSPKYLFRKEGQNVTLSCEQNLNHDAMYWYRQDPGQGLRLIYYSQIVNDFQKGDIAEGYSVSREKKESFPLTVTSAQKNPTAFYLCASSISGDTEAFFGQGTRLTVV.

This rearrangement joins TRBV6-5 to TRBJ1-3; 10 positions agree with TRBD1. The CDR3 is 15 amino acids. Germline trimming cut 6 bases from V and 2 bases from J; bases unmatched to any gene: 4. Germline CDR1 and CDR2: MNHEY and SVGAGI. The CDR3 sequence is CASSRQGATGNTIYF. The CDR3 nucleotides read TGTGCCAGCAGCCGACAGGGGGCTACTGGAAACACCATATATTTT.

This rearrangement joins TRBV6-9 to TRBJ1-2; 9 bases are shared with TRBD1. The V segment lost 8 bases and the J segment 3 bases; nucleotides outside the gene matches: 4. The CDR3 runs to 13 residues. Germline values: CDR1 MNHGY, CDR2 SVAAGI. The DNA of the CDR3 is TGTGCCAGCCCGGACAGGGGTGACTATGGCTACACCTTC. It translates to CASPDRGDYGYTF.

This chain links TRBV18 with TRBJ2-5; no firm D call. CDR3 size: 14 residues. The germline V and J ends were trimmed by 3 bases and 4 bases, with 12 bases remaining between them. CDR1 KGHSH and CDR2 LQKENI come from the germline V gene. The DNA for the CDR3 is TGTGCCAGCTCACCCGAGCAGGTCGGAGAGACCCAGTACTTC. This sequence encodes CASSPEQVGETQYF.

The rearrangement uses TRBV2 and TRBJ1-6; 10 bases fit TRBD1. The CDR3 consists of 14 residues. Germline loops: CDR1 SNHLY, CDR2 FYNNEI. The ends lost 6 bases at V and 10 bases at J; junction bases unmatched: 6. The CDR3 coding sequence is TGTGCCAGCAGGACTGGGACAGGGGACTCACCCCTCCACTTT. It specifies CASRTGTGDSPLHF.

This rearrangement joins TRBV18 to TRBJ2-7; 7 bases agree with TRBD2. J lost 5 bases, V lost 4 bases, and 11 bases had no gene match. This CDR3 contains 15 residues. The germline V gene encodes CDR1 KGHSH and CDR2 LQKENI. The CDR3 loop reads CASSRSGGGPNEQYF. As DNA, the CDR3 is TGTGCCAGCTCACGGTCGGGGGGAGGGCCGAACGAGCAGTACTTC.

The J gene is TRBJ2-7, the V gene TRBV30, with TRBD1 matching over 9 bases. The CDR3 length is 16 residues. The junction had 17 bases not matched to a gene; V was cut back by 2 bases and J by 9 bases. Germline V gene sequence: CDR1 GTSNPN, CDR2 SVGIG (reference sequence). DNA of the CDR3: TGTGCCTGGAGTTCGCTTAGGGGACAGGGCGGTTTAGGGCAGTACTTC. Encoded protein: CAWSSLRGQGGLGQYF.

Here the CDR3 reads CASSQGRGEKVYEQYF. CDR3 bases: TGCGCCAGCAGCCAAGGTCGGGGAGAAAAGGTCTACGAGCAGTACTTC. The chain uses TRBV4-1 and TRBJ2-7, with D maybe TRBD2 (5 bases). Germline values: CDR1 MGHRA, CDR2 YSYEKL. This CDR3 is built from 16 residues. V lost 1 base, J lost 3 bases, and 16 bases lay in between.

Details on this clone: This CDR3 is also generated by other DNA sequences in the sample. The chain joins TRBV27 to TRBJ1-6, with 7 bases fitting TRBD1. Germline V gene data show CDR1 as MNHEY and CDR2 as SMNVEV (reference sequence). CDR3 length: 13 amino acids. V dropped 4 bases and J dropped 7; count of bases not matched to a gene: 1. CDR3 nucleotide sequence: TGTGCCAGCAGTTCGACAGGGAATTCACCCCTCCACTTT. Translation gives CASSSTGNSPLHF.

The chain carries TRBV3-1 (or the pseudogene TRBV3-2) and TRBJ1-2; D is perhaps TRBD1 (6 bases). The CDR3 is 12 residues long. V lost 8 bases to trimming and J lost 4 bases, with 11 bases between them. Germline lookup yields CDR1 LGHDT and CDR2 YNNKEL (reference sequence). Written as DNA, the CDR3 is TGTGCCAGCCACAGGGACGCCTATGGCTACACCTTC. Translating gives CASHRDAYGYTF.

The chain is built from TRBV5-4 and TRBJ2-1, with 7 bases fitting TRBD2. The CDR3 consists of 14 residues. Trimming took 5 bases from V and 4 from J; bases not matched to a gene: 6. Germline lookup yields CDR1 SGHNT and CDR2 YYREEE (reference sequence). As DNA, the CDR3 is TGTGCCAGCAGTCTCGGACTAGGTTACAATGAGCAGTTCTTC. As protein: CASSLGLGYNEQFF. The full variable domain, rest sourced from reference TRBV5-4 and TRBJ2-1, is ETGVTQSPTHLIKTRGQQVTLRCSSQSGHNTVSWYQQALGQGPQFIFQYYREEENGRGNFPPRFSGLQFPNYSSELNVNALELDDSALYLCASSLGLGYNEQFFGPGTRLTVL.

This chain connects TRBV5-4 to TRBJ1-5; D unresolved. Looked up from germline, CDR1 is SGHNT and CDR2 is YYREEE (reference sequence). V dropped 0 bases and J dropped 6 bases, with 7 bases sitting between them. The CDR3 has 13 amino acids. The CDR3 here is CASSLGGVQPQHF. Written as DNA, the CDR3 is TGTGCCAGCAGCTTGGGCGGGGTTCAGCCCCAGCATTTT. Based on the CDR3 plus reference TRBV5-4 and TRBJ1-5, the full variable domain is ETGVTQSPTHLIKTRGQQVTLRCSSQSGHNTVSWYQQALGQGPQFIFQYYREEENGRGNFPPRFSGLQFPNYSSELNVNALELDDSALYLCASSLGGVQPQHFGDGTRLSIL.

The CDR3, as DNA: TGTGCCAGCAGCTTACCCACAGGGGGGGAATACGAGCAGTACTTC. Translation gives CASSLPTGGEYEQYF. The chain couples TRBV7-9 to TRBJ2-7, with a possible D match to TRBD1 (8 bases). The V end was cut by 2 bases, the J end by 4 bases, with 15 bases between. CDR1 and CDR2 from the germline V gene are SEHNR and FQNEAQ (reference sequence). The CDR3 is 15 amino acids.

In its sample, this clone was seen once. V and J are TRBV28 and TRBJ2-1; 11 bases map to TRBD1. Germline values: CDR1 MDHEN, CDR2 SYDVKM. This CDR3 is built from 16 residues. The junction had 7 bases not matched to a gene; V was cut back by 5 bases and J by 4 bases. CDR3 sequence reads: CASSGTGGQSYNEQFF. CDR3 nucleotides: TGTGCCAGCAGTGGGACAGGGGGTCAATCTTACAATGAGCAGTTCTTC.

V and J are TRBV28 and TRBJ1-3; possibly TRBD1 for D (5 bases). This CDR3 spans 15 amino acids. Trimming removed 8 bases from V and 3 bases from J, with 17 bases in between. CDR1 and CDR2 from the germline V gene are MDHEN and SYDVKM. The CDR3: CASWGGTNYGNTIYF. DNA of the CDR3: TGTGCCAGCTGGGGCGGGACGAACTATGGAAACACCATATATTTT.

The V call is TRBV19, the J call TRBJ1-2, with D uncertain. Trimming cost V 1 base and J 4 bases, with 10 bases left between them. The CDR3 sequence is 14 residues long. Germline V gene sequence: CDR1 LNHDA, CDR2 SQIVND (reference sequence). Here the CDR3 reads CASSIVEPSYGYTF. DNA of the CDR3: TGTGCCAGTAGTATAGTAGAACCTTCCTATGGCTACACCTTC. The full variable domain, in which reference TRBV19 and TRBJ1-2 provide the parts outside the CDR3, is DGGITQSPKYLFRKEGQNVTLSCEQNLNHDAMYWYRQDPGQGLRLIYYSQIVNDFQKGDIAEGYSVSREKKESFPLTVTSAQKNPTAFYLCASSIVEPSYGYTFGSGTRLTVV.

The rearrangement joins TRBV28 to TRBJ2-7, with a weak D call TRBD2 (7 bases). Trimming took 6 bases from V and 4 from J, leaving 25 bases between them. This CDR3 has 17 amino acids. Per the germline V gene, CDR1 is MDHEN and CDR2 is SYDVKM. The CDR3 DNA follows: TGTGCCAGCAGGTCCCGCGGGGGCGGGTATAGTATTTACGAGCAGTACTTC. Protein product: CASRSRGGGYSIYEQYF.